Listed below are T cell receptor beta chains from one sample, sequenced in a study of T cell responses to AZD1222 COVID-19 vaccine. This table comes from immunoSEQ multiplex PCR, and its TCRdb copy is limited to in-frame clones, with some not included. The profile covers around 99,000 clones, with about 92% appearing a single time and roughly 13% taken by the ten largest. The material sequenced was peripheral blood, taken on day 0 of AZD1222 vaccination. The receptors were gathered from an adult in good health. The CDR3 runs from the conserved cysteine through the conserved F or W. The D gene is left open where the match is weak. Only part of the rows carry a size: once, few, many, or a class if the clone is expanded.

TRBD1	once	TRBV3-1/TRBV3-2	TRBJ1-6	TGTGCCAGCAGCCGGACAGGGGAGAGTTCACCCCTCCACTTT	CASSRTGESSPLHF
-	-	TRBV14	TRBJ2-1	TGTGCCAGCAGCCTACTTTTGAATGAGCAGTTCTTC	CASSLLLNEQFF
TRBD1	-	TRBV5-5	TRBJ1-2	TGTGCCAGCAGCTGGGGACAGGGGGCGTCTATTGGTGGCTACACCTTC	CASSWGQGASIGGYTF
-	-	TRBV7-8	TRBJ2-5	TGTGCCAGCAGCCGCGACATAAGACAAGAGACCCAGTACTTC	CASSRDIRQETQYF
-	once	TRBV5-1	TRBJ2-2	TGCGCCAGCAGCTTGGCCCGCACGAACACCGGGGAGCTGTTTTTT	CASSLARTNTGELFF
-	-	TRBV6-2/TRBV6-3	TRBJ2-5	TGTGCCAGCAGTTACTCGAAAGGGTCCTTTAAAGAGACCCAGTACTTC	CASSYSKGSFKETQYF
TRBD1	-	TRBV5-6	TRBJ2-1	TGTGCCAGCAGCCCCTCCGGGACAGGGTCCTACAATGAGCAGTTCTTC	CASSPSGTGSYNEQFF
-	-	TRBV2	TRBJ1-5	TGTGCCAGCAGTGAACTCTCTCCGTATAGCAATCAGCCCCAGCATTTT	CASSELSPYSNQPQHF
-	-	TRBV2	TRBJ1-2	TGTGCCAGCAGTGCCCTCGGGACCGCCGCCGGCTATGGCTACACCTTC	CASSALGTAAGYGYTF
-	once	TRBV4-2	TRBJ1-5	TGTGCCAGCAGCCAAGATAGGCGGAGGGGGAATCAGCCCCAGCATTTT	CASSQDRRRGNQPQHF
-	-	TRBV9	TRBJ2-7	TGTGCCAGCAGCGTAGCAGCGACGAGCTCCTACGAGCAGTACTTC	CASSVAATSSYEQYF
TRBD1	once	TRBV2	TRBJ1-5	TGTGCCGTCAGGGGGAATAGCAATCAGCCCCAGCATTTT	CAVRGNSNQPQHF
-	-	TRBV6-2/TRBV6-3	TRBJ1-1	TGTGCCAGCAGTTTTACGTCCAGAAACACTGAAGCTTTCTTT	CASSFTSRNTEAFF
TRBD2	medium-sized	TRBV7-3	TRBJ2-1	TGTGCCAGCAGCGAGGCCGGGACTAGCATCGATGAGCAGTTCTTC	CASSEAGTSIDEQFF
TRBD2	-	TRBV11-2	TRBJ2-3	TGTGCCAGCAGCTTAGGCGGGACTAGCGGGGGGAGCGATACGCAGTATTTT	CASSLGGTSGGSDTQYF
-	-	TRBV4-1	TRBJ1-5	TGCGCCAGCAGCCAAGATCTCGGACAGCCCCAGCATTTT	CASSQDLGQPQHF
-	-	TRBV7-9	TRBJ2-7	TGTGCCAGCAGCTTTGGACTCCTAGATTTCGAGCAGTACTTC	CASSFGLLDFEQYF
-	-	TRBV9	TRBJ2-5	TGTGCCAGCAGCATTGGGGAACAGAAATCAGAGACCCAGTACTTC	CASSIGEQKSETQYF
TRBD1	-	TRBV6-1	TRBJ1-2	TGTGCCAGCAGTCCAACAGGGGGAAGTGGTGGCTACACCTTC	CASSPTGGSGGYTF
-	-	TRBV7-6	TRBJ2-7	TGTGCCAGCAGCCCTCACCAGGACCTTTACGAGCAGTACTTC	CASSPHQDLYEQYF
-	-	TRBV28	TRBJ1-1	TGTGCCAGCAGTCATCTAGATGGGGGTACTGAAGCTTTCTTT	CASSHLDGGTEAFF
TRBD1	-	TRBV24-1	TRBJ1-4	TGTGCCACCAGTGATCCAGGGGGCGCGGATGAAAAACTGTTTTTT	CATSDPGGADEKLFF
-	-	TRBV24-1	TRBJ2-6	TGTGCCACCAGTGATCACCTTCAGGTCCTGACTTTC	CATSDHLQVLTF
-	-	TRBV4-3	TRBJ1-4	TGCGCCAGCAGCCAAGGAGGTGAAAAACTGTTTTTT	CASSQGGEKLFF
TRBD2	few	TRBV9	TRBJ2-5	TGTGCCAGCAGCGGGCGTAGCGGGACGCAAGAGACCCAGTACTTC	CASSGRSGTQETQYF
-	few	TRBV7-2	TRBJ1-1	TGTGCCAGCAGCCCTGGGACCGGGCAGAACACTGAAGCTTTCTTT	CASSPGTGQNTEAFF
TRBD2	-	TRBV6-4	TRBJ2-1	TGTGCCAGCAGTGACTCTAGCGGGGGGGCCAATGAGCAGTTCTTC	CASSDSSGGANEQFF
-	-	TRBV4-1	TRBJ1-5	TGCGCCAGCAGCCATGGGGGGGCCAGCAATCAGCCCCAGCATTTT	CASSHGGASNQPQHF
-	-	TRBV20-1	TRBJ1-6	TGCAGTGCTAGTCTCACAGGGAGCGGGTCCTATAATTCACCCCTCCACTTT	CSASLTGSGSYNSPLHF
-	-	TRBV27	TRBJ1-2	TGTGCCAGCAGTTCCCCGGGAGGCTATGGCTACACCTTC	CASSSPGGYGYTF
-	-	TRBV7-3	TRBJ2-3	TGTGCCAGCAGCTTAACAGGGAACACAGATACGCAGTATTTT	CASSLTGNTDTQYF
-	-	TRBV6-5	TRBJ1-2	TGTGCCAGCAGGGTTTTCAGGGACTATGGCTACACCTTC	CASRVFRDYGYTF
-	-	TRBV10-2	TRBJ2-7	TGCGCCAGCAGTACGGACAAAGGAGGCTACGAGCAGTACTTC	CASSTDKGGYEQYF
-	-	TRBV19	TRBJ1-1	TGTGGAGTGGGCCCCGGGAGGACTGAAGCTTTCTTT	CGVGPGRTEAFF
-	-	TRBV7-9	TRBJ2-6	TGTGCCAGCAGCTTAGCGCTGGGGTCCGGGGCCAACGTCCTGACTTTC	CASSLALGSGANVLTF
TRBD1	-	TRBV28	TRBJ1-6	TGTGCCAGCAGTTCCCCGATGACAGGGAGGAATTCACCCCTCCACTTT	CASSSPMTGRNSPLHF
-	-	TRBV19	TRBJ1-3	TGTGCCAGTAGGCCAACAGGCTCTGGAAACACCATATATTTT	CASRPTGSGNTIYF
-	-	TRBV18	TRBJ2-7	TGTGCCAGCTCACCGGGGATAGGGGCCAACGAGCAGTACTTC	CASSPGIGANEQYF
TRBD1	-	TRBV15	TRBJ1-6	TGTGCCACCAGGTTCGACAGGGTCGTGAATTCACCCCTCCACTTT	CATRFDRVVNSPLHF
-	-	TRBV5-4	TRBJ1-2	TGTGCCAGCAGCGAAACCCCTTCAGGACGGGCGTGGACCTTC	CASSETPSGRAWTF
-	-	TRBV5-1	TRBJ2-1	TGCGCCAGCAGCTTGGTCGGGGTTCAGCGTGAGCAGTTCTTC	CASSLVGVQREQFF
TRBD1	-	TRBV29-1	TRBJ1-2	TGCAGCGTGGCCCCGCCGGACAGGGTTAGTGGCTACACCTTC	CSVAPPDRVSGYTF